This paragraph covers one T cell receptor (beta chain) sequence. Its antigen remains unknown. CDR3 length: 13 residues. V was clipped by 3 bases and J by 3 bases, with 11 bases between them. Germline V gene sequence: CDR1 DFQATT, CDR2 SNEGSKA (reference sequence). The data stem from a study of T cells after yellow fever vaccination. Across the study: Fractions of low cell number were prepared using SMART-Seq v4 Ultra Low Input. Overall study findings and caveats: Across the CD4 and CD8 compartments, a small share of clonotypes was present in both. Peaking on day 5 versus 15, the secondary response was faster but weaker. Reappearance after the booster was observed for most primary-vaccination clones (about 96% CD4, about 91% CD8).

MiXCR was run by TCRdb on the 5' RACE reads, yielding one entry per CDR3 protein. Altogether roughly 500,000 distinct CDR3 sequences are present, under 25% being singletons, with the ten largest covering around 15%. The TCR sequence derives from a man between 25 and 39 years old who received the YFV17D yellow fever vaccine. The J gene is TRBJ2-5, the V gene TRBV20-1, with D unclear. The sequenced sample was PBMCs, obtained 15 days after the yellow fever booster vaccination. Written as DNA, the CDR3 is TGCAGTGCTAGTTCCAAGAAAAAAGAGACCCAGTACTTC. It specifies CSASSKKKETQYF.